This TCR beta chain was sequenced during a study of cytomegalovirus exposure and HLA in healthy donors. Study results and caveats: V- and J-gene trimming in TCR beta was tied to a missense DCLRE1C variant by an analysis performed later. The authors listed 150 to 200 TCR beta chains as cytomegalovirus-associated. Roughly even sequencing depth across donors was the assumption behind the presence/absence analyses. In a later analysis, at a false discovery rate of 0.05, approximately 18,000 TCR beta sequences were associated with HLA alleles.

Trimming took off 5 bases at V and 8 bases at J, with 16 bases between the two ends. Germline V lookup: CDR1 SEHNR, CDR2 FQNEAQ (reference sequence). There are 14 residues in the CDR3. A note on this clone: Its target is unknown.

PCR primers comprised 60 Vbeta and 13 Jbeta primers. The assay was immunoSEQ multiplex PCR, and TCRdb's table has in-frame clones only and misses some. The profile shows 100,000 to 120,000 clones, more than 65% of them singletons. Sequenced sample: PBMCs. J is TRBJ2-4 and V is TRBV7-9; a weak D match, TRBD2 (5 bases). The TCR sequence derives from a man aged 30 to 39 in good health and CMV-seropositive. In nucleotides, the CDR3 is TGTGCCAGCAGCCCCGAGCCCGAGAGGGACATTCAGTACTTC. Its translation: CASSPEPERDIQYF.